The T cell receptor (beta chain) under discussion was sequenced for a study of spatial heterogeneity in lung cancer (dated by TCRdb to between 2018 and 2020). Background for the entire study: Beta-chain transcripts were consistently detected in greater numbers than alpha-chain transcripts, which likely reflects a higher abundance of beta-chain transcripts. The study linked features of the TCR repertoire to counts of nonsynonymous mutations, which were determined by whole-exome sequencing of tumor tissue. In the raw uncorrected reads, each unique combination of TCR and UMI appeared more than ten times on average. Both alpha and beta chains were TCR-sequenced in a few hundred tumor regions, around 65 matched nontumor lung samples and around 50 PBMC samples obtained at surgery. TCR transcript counts in tumor regions correlated strongly with a T cell transcriptional module score from matched bulk RNA-seq. TCR alpha and beta repertoires were quantitatively compared across multiple tumor regions, matched nontumor lung and blood in non-small cell lung cancer. Overall study outcomes, separate from this receptor: TCR-seq was estimated to cover only approximately 6.3% of tumor T cells for alpha chains and approximately 12% for beta chains. Counts of ubiquitous and regional expanded TCRs correlated with counts of ubiquitous and regional nonsynonymous mutations, respectively. The number of expanded intratumoral alpha and beta TCRs correlated with the tumor nonsynonymous mutation count. Additional single-cell paired TCR alpha and beta sequencing was considered necessary to confirm, at a functional level, the hypothesis that regional TCRs recognize regional mutations.

A distance of 13 bases separates the germline ends of V and J, which lose 3 bases and 4 bases respectively. The CDR3 numbers 15 residues from cysteine through phenylalanine. Of the read, only the CDR3 DNA is kept; its 45 bases are in frame from base 1. The germline V gene provides CDR1 SGHAT and CDR2 FQNNGV. This clonotype occurred many times. No cognate antigen has been identified for it. Base quality data are lacking; no much larger clone is found one base away. As an off-target read in a library built for alpha chains, this beta chain has a frequency of little significance. To prepare the library, 5' RACE was applied. Sequencing took place on a NextSeq 500. To allow correction of PCR and sequencing errors, the TCR library protocol tagged every TCR cDNA molecule with a unique molecular identifier. Per the authors' processing: TCR identification, UMI-based error correction and CDR3 extraction were all carried out with Decombinator tools. TCRs above a frequency of 2 per 1,000, corresponding to the top 1% of the tumor frequency distribution, were defined as expanded. Expanded tumor TCRs statistically deemed absent (corrected P<0.05) from at least one tumor region were classed as regional, and all other expanded tumor TCRs were classed as ubiquitous. Each repertoire was subsampled 100 times to 5,000 TCRs, after which Renyi diversity was computed with the R vegan package. CDR3 similarity networks were constructed using string-kernel similarity of amino acid triplets, with links drawn between CDR3s whose pairwise similarity was above 0.82. TCRdb trimmed the raw reads at Q25, called clones with MiXCR and kept productive beta chains. Here each entry gathers all rows of one CDR3 protein and keeps the most common genes and DNA. TCRdb, not the authors, supplied the V and J calls. This sample lists under 20,000 distinct CDR3 sequences; 5% to 8% were detected once. 6.5% to 7% of the sample comes from the top ten.

Sample time point, as interpreted from the label and publication: sample taken at primary tumor resection. The donors were about 65 patients from the lung TRACERx cohort who had early-stage, untreated non-small cell lung cancer. Whole RNA extracted from tumor and nontumor lung tissue, or from cryopreserved PBMC samples, was used for TCR sequencing without cell sorting. Only patients with enough RNA available from two or more tumor regions were chosen for TCR sequencing. Before being selected, tumor and adjacent nontumor lung specimens were reviewed by a lung pathologist. This receptor was identified in a male donor with early-stage non-small cell lung cancer. The chain was built from TRBV11-2 and TRBJ2-1, with a tentative D gene TRBD2 over 7 matching bases. The source was lung tumor tissue, collected at surgery. This receptor carries the CDR3 CASSFGRGGYNEQFF. The DNA is TGTGCCAGCAGCTTCGGTAGGGGGGGGTACAATGAGCAGTTCTTC.